The clone carrying this TCR beta chain has more than one count but fewer than ten. Its antigen remains unidentified. The data are from a study of T-cell memory formation after mild COVID-19. The study, taken as a whole, reports: Some clones that responded were present in memory (sampled pre-infection), which suggests cross-reactive memory joined.

Constant-segment primers were used for 5'RACE, and the resulting TCR alpha and TCR beta cDNA libraries carried sample barcodes and UMIs. TCRdb reprocessed the 5' RACE reads with MiXCR, giving one entry per CDR3 protein. The sample yields around 300,000 distinct CDR3 sequences, roughly an eighth seen once. This CDR3 has 14 amino acids. V was trimmed by 3 bases and J by 4 bases, leaving 10 bases between them. Sequenced sample: PBMCs or a T cell subset sorted from them (not recorded which). The genes are TRBV12-3 or TRBV12-4 and TRBJ2-1; a possible D gene is TRBD1 (6 bases). The TCR was taken from a man between 18 and 35 years old who had mild COVID-19 (a few samples of this study predate the infection). Cell type and time point are not known. CDR3 DNA: TGTGCCAGCAGTTTGGTACAGGGTTACAATGAGCAGTTCTTC. Translating it yields CASSLVQGYNEQFF.